One sample yielded the 27 T cell receptor beta chains listed below, sequenced in a study of blood T cell repertoires in COVID-19 (dated by TCRdb to between 2020 and 2021). Libraries were prepared through the immunoSEQ multiplex PCR assay. The table was pulled from immuneACCESS by TCRdb, which kept in-frame rearrangements only. Such tables lose some clones; where checked, under half of the loss comes from unresolved V genes, and the rest has no known cause. Present in this sample are fewer than 250,000 clones, 84% of which were seen just once. The biggest ten clones account for over 9.5% of the sample. The sample taken for sequencing was peripheral blood. These receptor sequences come from a woman of 80 years or more with COVID-19, enrolled during active disease.

The chain recombines TRBV11-2 with TRBJ1-2; 10 bases map to TRBD1. Germline V lookup: CDR1 SGHAT, CDR2 FQNNGV. The CDR3 has 18 residues. With 5 bases clipped from V and 4 bases from J, the junction kept 16 bases outside the gene matches. CDR3 residues: CASSRLTPIDRGPYGYTF. In nucleotides, the CDR3 is TGTGCCAGCAGCCGTCTTACTCCGATCGACAGGGGGCCCTATGGCTACACCTTC.

On this clone itself: A read error may produce the germline difference seen at one junction end. The chain's CDR3 is CASSVTDRGYQETQYF. CDR3 DNA sequence: TGTGCCAGCAGCGTAACGGACAGGGGCTACCAGGAGACCCAGTACTTC. The chain has TRBV9 and TRBJ2-5; 9 bases line up with TRBD1. The CDR3 consists of 16 residues. Looked up from germline, CDR1 is SGDLS and CDR2 is YYNGEE. The full variable domain, in which reference TRBV9 and TRBJ2-5 provide the parts outside the CDR3, is DSGVTQTPKHLITATGQRVTLRCSPRSGDLSVYWYQQSLDQGLQFLIQYYNGEERAKGNILERFSAQQFPDLHSELNLSSLELGDSALYFCASSVTDRGYQETQYFGPGTRLLVL.

The chain recombines TRBV4-3 with TRBJ1-4; D might be TRBD1 (5 bases). V was clipped by 1 base and J by 0 bases, with 9 bases between them. CDR3 length equals 16 residues. Germline lookup yields CDR1 LGHNA and CDR2 YSLEER. The CDR3 DNA reads TGCGCCAGCAGCCAAGTCCTAGGGGCAACTAATGAAAAACTGTTTTTT. It encodes CASSQVLGATNEKLFF.

This chain joins TRBV7-2 and TRBJ1-1; possibly TRBD1 for D (6 bases). The CDR3 runs 16 residues. In germline, CDR1 is SGHTA, CDR2 FQGNSA. Trimming took 7 bases from V and 0 from J, leaving 18 bases between them. The CDR3 nucleotides read TGTGCCAGCATCCCAGCTGGGGGCGCTATGAACACTGAAGCTTTCTTT. Its translation is CASIPAGGAMNTEAFF.

As for this clone: The same CDR3 can be traced to other DNA sequences in this sample. The chain has TRBV19 and TRBJ1-5; D unclear. With 8 bases removed from V and 1 base from J, the gap between germline ends came to 6 bases. Germline V gene data show CDR1 as LNHDA and CDR2 as SQIVND (reference sequence). The CDR3 runs 12 residues. As DNA, the CDR3 is TGTGCCAGTGGAGGGAGCAATCAGCCCCAGCATTTT. Translating it yields CASGGSNQPQHF.

Written as DNA, the CDR3 is TGCAGCGTTGAAGCCAGCTACAATGAGCAGTTCTTC. Protein sequence: CSVEASYNEQFF. The chain has TRBV29-1 and TRBJ2-1; D is ambiguous. CDR1 and CDR2 from the germline V gene are SQVTM and ANQGSEA. The CDR3 is 12 residues long. V lost 1 base to trimming and J lost 3 bases, with 4 bases between them.

This clone is a singleton in its sample. This chain links TRBV7-9 with TRBJ1-5; TRBD1 might be the D (6 bases). Germline V CDR1 and CDR2: SEHNR, FQNEAQ (reference sequence). V lost 4 bases and J lost 9, with 13 bases in between. This CDR3 is 13 amino acids long. CDR3 sequence: CASSSGGWAPQHF. The CDR3 nucleotides are TGTGCCAGCAGCTCGGGGGGCTGGGCGCCCCAGCATTTT.

The rearrangement links TRBV12-3 or TRBV12-4 to TRBJ1-5, with D hard to call. CDR3 length equals 13 residues. With 6 bases removed from V and 4 bases from J, the gap between germline ends came to 10 bases. The CDR3 reads CASRRAANQPQHF. CDR3 coding DNA: TGTGCCAGCAGGAGGGCGGCAAATCAGCCCCAGCATTTT.

The V call is TRBV12-3 or TRBV12-4, the J call TRBJ1-1; weak D call: TRBD1 (5 bases). There are 13 residues in the CDR3. The ends were cut back, 0 bases at V and 7 bases at J, with 9 bases in the middle. In nucleotides, the CDR3 is TGTGCCAGCAGTTTAGCGGGGGGGGGTGAAGCTTTCTTT. Its protein product is CASSLAGGGEAFF.

This clone was found once. The rearrangement joins TRBV7-9 to TRBJ1-2; 7 nucleotides match TRBD1. This CDR3 region has 17 residues. Germline values: CDR1 SEHNR, CDR2 FQNEAQ (reference sequence). V trimming: 2 bases; J trimming: 6 bases; junction bases outside the gene matches: 15. The CDR3 reads CASSLLGTAILGDGYTF. CDR3 nucleotide sequence: TGTGCCAGCAGCTTACTCGGGACAGCTATCCTGGGGGATGGCTACACCTTC. The complete variable domain, with remaining parts taken from reference TRBV7-9 and TRBJ1-2, reads DTGVSQNPRHKITKRGQNVTFRCDPISEHNRLYWYRQTLGQGPEFLTYFQNEAQLEKSRLLSDRFSAERPKGSFSTLEIQRTEQGDSAMYLCASSLLGTAILGDGYTFGSGTRLTVV.

This chain uses TRBV24-1 with TRBJ1-2; no clear D gene. V lost 0 bases and J 8 bases, leaving 9 bases between the germline ends. The CDR3 is 13 amino acids. Germline V CDR1 and CDR2: KGHDR, SFDVKD. The CDR3 region has the DNA TGTGCCACCAGTGATTTGGCCGCGGGGGGCTACACCTTC. Translating it yields CATSDLAAGGYTF.

This clone has a single count. The junction and the germline gene differ at one end; a read error may be behind it. Other DNA variants within this sample encode the same CDR3. The chain uses TRBV6-2 or TRBV6-3 and TRBJ1-3, with D perhaps matching TRBD1 (5 bases). The CDR3 loop spans 15 amino acids. Germline CDR1 is MNHEY and CDR2 is SVGEGT. The CDR3 protein is CASSYSRGFGNTIYF. CDR3 coding DNA: TGTGCCAGCAGCTACTCTAGGGGCTTTGGAAACACCATATATTTT.

This chain joins TRBV27 and TRBJ1-2, with 7 bases fitting TRBD1. The CDR3 has 16 amino acids. V gave up 4 bases and J gave up 3 bases; unmatched junction bases: 11. CDR1 MNHEY and CDR2 SMNVEV come from the germline V gene (reference sequence). CDR3 sequence reads: CASSSTGIRLDYGYTF. The DNA for the CDR3 is TGTGCCAGCAGTTCGACAGGGATTCGGCTGGACTATGGCTACACCTTC.

The chain employs TRBV5-1 and TRBJ2-7, with D perhaps TRBD2 (5 bases). The V gene lost 1 base and the J gene lost 3 bases, with 11 bases spanning the gap. CDR3 size: 14 residues. Germline loops: CDR1 SGHRS, CDR2 YFSETQ. CDR3 nucleotides: TGCGCCAGCAGCTTGCAAGGACGGGACTACGAGCAGTACTTC. It translates to CASSLQGRDYEQYF.

The genes are TRBV27 and TRBJ1-2, with D possibly matching TRBD1 (6 bases). Germline V lookup: CDR1 MNHEY, CDR2 SMNVEV (reference sequence). This CDR3 is built from 14 residues. V dropped 2 bases and J dropped 4 bases, with 11 bases sitting between them. This CDR3 is CASSLGRGSYGYTF. The CDR3 DNA follows: TGTGCCAGCAGTTTAGGTAGGGGGTCCTATGGCTACACCTTC.

The gene calls are TRBV19 and TRBJ2-4; the match to TRBD1 covers 8 bases. CDR3 length: 17 residues. Germline lookup yields CDR1 LNHDA and CDR2 SQIVND (reference sequence). Trimming removed 5 bases from V and 0 bases from J; junction bases left unmatched: 9. The CDR3 spells CASSELDRVGAKNIQYF. The CDR3 DNA follows: TGTGCCAGTAGTGAATTGGACAGGGTAGGAGCCAAAAACATTCAGTACTTC. The whole variable domain, filled in from reference TRBV19 and TRBJ2-4, reads DGGITQSPKYLFRKEGQNVTLSCEQNLNHDAMYWYRQDPGQGLRLIYYSQIVNDFQKGDIAEGYSVSREKKESFPLTVTSAQKNPTAFYLCASSELDRVGAKNIQYFGAGTRLSVL.

V gene TRBV5-4 combines with J gene TRBJ1-1; 7 positions agree with TRBD1. The V segment lost 4 bases and the J segment 1 base; nucleotides outside the gene matches: 4. CDR1 SGHNT and CDR2 YYREEE come from the germline V gene (reference sequence). The CDR3 length is 14 residues. The chain's CDR3 is CASSPGQRNTEAFF. DNA for the CDR3: TGTGCCAGCAGCCCGGGACAGCGGAACACTGAAGCTTTCTTT.

This clone was detected only once. The chain joins TRBV7-9 to TRBJ2-3, with D perhaps matching TRBD2 (7 bases). CDR1 is SEHNR, CDR2 FQNEAQ, per germline (reference sequence). The V gene lost 1 base and the J gene lost 7 bases, with 15 bases spanning the gap. The CDR3 runs to 15 residues. The CDR3 region has the DNA TGTGCCAGCAGCTTAGTCTCGGGGGGCCTCCATACGCAGTATTTT. It yields the protein CASSLVSGGLHTQYF.

This chain links TRBV6-5 with TRBJ2-1, with a tentative D call TRBD2 (6 bases). The ends were cut back, 6 bases at V and 0 bases at J, with 9 bases in the middle. The CDR3 consists of 14 residues. Germline V CDR1 and CDR2: MNHEY, SVGAGI. The CDR3 coding sequence is TGTGCCAGCAGCGCGGGATTCTCCTACAATGAGCAGTTCTTC. Protein product: CASSAGFSYNEQFF.

The chain links TRBV9 to TRBJ1-2; 8 nucleotides agree with TRBD1. V shed 4 bases and J 8 bases; nucleotides not matched to a gene: 7. The germline V gene encodes CDR1 SGDLS and CDR2 YYNGEE. CDR3 size: 13 residues. The CDR3 region has the DNA TGTGCCAGCAGCTCTGGACAGGGTAGAGGCTACACCTTC. Its translation is CASSSGQGRGYTF.

The rearrangement links TRBV5-1 to TRBJ2-3; 8 bases align to TRBD2. The J segment lost 4 bases and the V segment lost 4 bases, leaving 11 bases of the junction unmatched. The CDR3 contains 16 residues. The germline gives CDR1 SGHRS, CDR2 YFSETQ. The CDR3 DNA is TGCGCCAGCAGCCCCACGGGGGGGTTGGGCGCAGATACGCAGTATTTT. It yields the protein CASSPTGGLGADTQYF.

V usage is TRBV30 and J usage is TRBJ2-1, with 7 bases lining up with TRBD2. This CDR3 region has 13 residues. Germline values: CDR1 GTSNPN, CDR2 SVGIG (reference sequence). V trimming: 4 bases; J trimming: 4 bases; junction bases outside the gene matches: 4. CDR3 protein: CAWKAGVYNEQFF. The DNA for the CDR3 is TGTGCCTGGAAGGCGGGGGTTTACAATGAGCAGTTCTTC.

This chain joins TRBV29-1 and TRBJ2-1; TRBD1 agrees at 7 bases. With V trimmed by 3 bases and J by 6 bases, 2 bases remained unmatched. Germline CDR1 reads SQVTM; CDR2 reads ANQGSEA. The CDR3 runs 12 residues. For the CDR3, the DNA is TGCAGCGTTGAGAGACAGGGCAATGAGCAGTTCTTC. Translation: CSVERQGNEQFF.

The V call is TRBV29-1, the J call TRBJ2-1; 13 bases are a match to TRBD2. The V gene's germline CDR1 is SQVTM and CDR2 ANQGSEA. Trimming at V came to 8 bases and at J to 10 bases, leaving 11 bases not matched to a gene. The CDR3 has 14 amino acids. The CDR3 bases are TGCAGCACTAAGACTAGCGGGGGGTCAGGAGAGCAGTTCTTC. This gives the protein CSTKTSGGSGEQFF.

V is TRBV15 and J is TRBJ2-1, with D possibly matching TRBD1 (6 bases). CDR3 size: 14 residues. Germline CDR1 is LNHNV and CDR2 is YYDKDF (reference sequence). Trimming shortened V by 11 bases and J by 0 bases, and 14 bases separated the two germline ends. The CDR3 coding sequence is TGTGCCGCGAAACAGGGAAGCTCCTACAATGAGCAGTTCTTC. Translation: CAAKQGSSYNEQFF.

J is TRBJ2-7 and V is TRBV25-1; 7 bases align to TRBD1. Germline CDR1 reads MGHDK; CDR2 reads SYGVNS. With V trimmed by 4 bases and J by 7 bases, 10 bases remained unmatched. The CDR3 is 14 amino acids. The CDR3 sequence: CASSAQGNTNEQYF. In DNA form, the CDR3 reads TGTGCCAGCAGTGCACAGGGGAACACCAATGAGCAGTACTTC.

The gene calls are TRBV3-1 (or the pseudogene TRBV3-2) and TRBJ2-5; 13 positions match TRBD2. Germline values: CDR1 LGHDT, CDR2 YNNKEL (reference sequence). J was trimmed by 5 bases and V by 2 bases; bases with no gene match: 5. The CDR3 covers 16 residues. The DNA of the CDR3 is TGTGCCAGCAGCCAAAGACTAGCGGGGGGCGGGGAGACCCAGTACTTC. Translation gives CASSQRLAGGGETQYF.